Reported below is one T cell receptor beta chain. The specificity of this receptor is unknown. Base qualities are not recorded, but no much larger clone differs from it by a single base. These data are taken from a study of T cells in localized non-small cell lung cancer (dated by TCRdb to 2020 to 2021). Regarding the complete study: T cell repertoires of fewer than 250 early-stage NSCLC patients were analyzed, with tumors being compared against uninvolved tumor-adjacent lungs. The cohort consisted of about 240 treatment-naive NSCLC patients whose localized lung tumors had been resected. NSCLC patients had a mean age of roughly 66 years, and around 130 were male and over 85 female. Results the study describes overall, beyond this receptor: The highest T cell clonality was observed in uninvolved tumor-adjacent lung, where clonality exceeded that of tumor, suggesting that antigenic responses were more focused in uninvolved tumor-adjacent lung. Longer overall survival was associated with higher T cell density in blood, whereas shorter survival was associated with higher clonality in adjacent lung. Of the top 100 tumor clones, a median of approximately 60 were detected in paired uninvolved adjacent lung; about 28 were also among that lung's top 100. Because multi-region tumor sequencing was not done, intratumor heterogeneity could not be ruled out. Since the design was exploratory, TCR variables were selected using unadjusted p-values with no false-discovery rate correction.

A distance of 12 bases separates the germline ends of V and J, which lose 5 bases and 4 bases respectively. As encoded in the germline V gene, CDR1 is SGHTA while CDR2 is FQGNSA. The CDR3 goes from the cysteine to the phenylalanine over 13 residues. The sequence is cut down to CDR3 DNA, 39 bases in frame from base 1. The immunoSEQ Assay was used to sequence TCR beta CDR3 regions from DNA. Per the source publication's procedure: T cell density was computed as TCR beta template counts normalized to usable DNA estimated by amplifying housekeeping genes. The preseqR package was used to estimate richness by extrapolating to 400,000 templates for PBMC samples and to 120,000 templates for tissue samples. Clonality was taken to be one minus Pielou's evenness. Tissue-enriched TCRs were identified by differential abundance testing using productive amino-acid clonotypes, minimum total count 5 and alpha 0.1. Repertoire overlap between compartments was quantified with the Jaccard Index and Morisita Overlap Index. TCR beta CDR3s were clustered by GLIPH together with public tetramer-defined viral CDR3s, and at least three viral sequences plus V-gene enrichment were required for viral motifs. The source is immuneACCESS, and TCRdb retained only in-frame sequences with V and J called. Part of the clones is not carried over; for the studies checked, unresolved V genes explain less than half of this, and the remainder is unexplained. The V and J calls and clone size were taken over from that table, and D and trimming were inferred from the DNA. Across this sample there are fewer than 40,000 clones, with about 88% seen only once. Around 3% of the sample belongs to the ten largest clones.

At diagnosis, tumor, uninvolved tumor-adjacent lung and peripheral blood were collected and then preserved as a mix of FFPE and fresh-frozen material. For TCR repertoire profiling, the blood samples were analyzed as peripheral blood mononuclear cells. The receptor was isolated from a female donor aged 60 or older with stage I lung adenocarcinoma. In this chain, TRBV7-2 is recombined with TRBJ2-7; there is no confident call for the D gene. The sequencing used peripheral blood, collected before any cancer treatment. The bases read TGTGCCAGCAGCACTGGGGATGGGTACGAGCAGTACTTC. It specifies CASSTGDGYEQYF.